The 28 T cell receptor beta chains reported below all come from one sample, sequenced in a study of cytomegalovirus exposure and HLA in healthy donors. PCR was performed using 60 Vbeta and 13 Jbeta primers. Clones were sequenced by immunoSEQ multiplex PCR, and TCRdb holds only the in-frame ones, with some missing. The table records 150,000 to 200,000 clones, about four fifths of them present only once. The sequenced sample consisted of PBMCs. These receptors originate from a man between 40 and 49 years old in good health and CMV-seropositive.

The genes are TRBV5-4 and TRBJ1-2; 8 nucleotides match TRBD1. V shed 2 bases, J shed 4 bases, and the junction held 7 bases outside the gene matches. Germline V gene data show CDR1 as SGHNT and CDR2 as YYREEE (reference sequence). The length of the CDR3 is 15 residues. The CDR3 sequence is CASSFRTGGFYGYTF. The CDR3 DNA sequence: TGTGCCAGCAGCTTCCGAACAGGGGGGTTCTATGGCTACACCTTC.

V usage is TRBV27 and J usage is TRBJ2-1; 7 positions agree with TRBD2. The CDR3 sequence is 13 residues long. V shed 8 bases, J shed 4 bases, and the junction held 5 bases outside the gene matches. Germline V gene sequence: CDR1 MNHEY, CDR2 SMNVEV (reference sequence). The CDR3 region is CASGGLTYNEQFF. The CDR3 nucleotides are TGTGCCAGCGGGGGACTAACTTACAATGAGCAGTTCTTC.

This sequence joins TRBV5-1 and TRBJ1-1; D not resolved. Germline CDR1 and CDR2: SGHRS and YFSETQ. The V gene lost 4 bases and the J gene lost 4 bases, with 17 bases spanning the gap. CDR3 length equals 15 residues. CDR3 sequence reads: CASSAPTKAGTEAFF. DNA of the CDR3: TGCGCCAGCAGCGCTCCGACTAAGGCGGGCACTGAAGCTTTCTTT.

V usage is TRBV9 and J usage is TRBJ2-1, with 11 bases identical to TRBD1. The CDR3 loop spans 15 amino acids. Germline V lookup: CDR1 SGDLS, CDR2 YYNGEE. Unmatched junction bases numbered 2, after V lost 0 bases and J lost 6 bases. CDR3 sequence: CASSVVGTGGNEQFF. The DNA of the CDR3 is TGTGCCAGCAGCGTAGTCGGGACAGGGGGCAATGAGCAGTTCTTC.

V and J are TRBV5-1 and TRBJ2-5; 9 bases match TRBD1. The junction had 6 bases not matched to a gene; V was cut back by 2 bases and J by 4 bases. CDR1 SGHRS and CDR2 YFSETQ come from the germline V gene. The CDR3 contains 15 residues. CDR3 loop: CASSFYRGQRETQYF. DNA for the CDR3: TGCGCCAGCAGCTTTTACAGGGGGCAAAGAGAGACCCAGTACTTC.

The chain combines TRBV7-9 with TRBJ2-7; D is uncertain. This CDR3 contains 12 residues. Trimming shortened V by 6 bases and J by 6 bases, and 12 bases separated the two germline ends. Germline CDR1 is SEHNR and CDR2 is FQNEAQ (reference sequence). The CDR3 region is CASSEESGEQYF. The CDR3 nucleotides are TGTGCCAGCAGTGAAGAGTCGGGCGAGCAGTACTTC.

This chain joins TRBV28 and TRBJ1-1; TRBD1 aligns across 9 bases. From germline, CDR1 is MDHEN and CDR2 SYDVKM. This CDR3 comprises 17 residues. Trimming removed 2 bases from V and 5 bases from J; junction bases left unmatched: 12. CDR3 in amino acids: CASSLGSANRGRTEAFF. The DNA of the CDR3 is TGTGCCAGCAGTTTAGGGTCCGCTAACAGGGGGCGGACTGAAGCTTTCTTT.

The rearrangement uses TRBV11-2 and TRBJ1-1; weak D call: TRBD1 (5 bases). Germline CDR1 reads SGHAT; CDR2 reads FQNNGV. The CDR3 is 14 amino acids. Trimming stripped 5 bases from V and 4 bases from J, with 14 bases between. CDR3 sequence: CASSPGMGITEAFF. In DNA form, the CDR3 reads TGTGCCAGCAGCCCAGGGATGGGAATCACTGAAGCTTTCTTT.

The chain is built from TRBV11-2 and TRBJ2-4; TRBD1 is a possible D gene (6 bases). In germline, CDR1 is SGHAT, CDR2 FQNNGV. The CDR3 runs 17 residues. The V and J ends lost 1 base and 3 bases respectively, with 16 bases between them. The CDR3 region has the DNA TGTGCCAGCAGCTTAGGTACTGGGGGCGCGGGCAAAAACATTCAGTACTTC. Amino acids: CASSLGTGGAGKNIQYF.

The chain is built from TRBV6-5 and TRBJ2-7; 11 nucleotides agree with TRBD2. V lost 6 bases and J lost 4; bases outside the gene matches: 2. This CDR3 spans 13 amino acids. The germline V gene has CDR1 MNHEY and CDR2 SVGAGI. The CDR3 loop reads CASRSSGRYEQYF. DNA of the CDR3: TGTGCCAGCAGATCTAGCGGGAGGTACGAGCAGTACTTC.

The CDR3 spells CASSSDFQAFF. Written as DNA, the CDR3 is TGTGCCAGCAGCTCGGACTTTCAGGCTTTCTTT. The chain employs TRBV14 and TRBJ1-1; D not certain. Germline lookup yields CDR1 SGHDN and CDR2 FVKESK. CDR3 size: 11 residues. The V end lost 5 bases, the J end lost 11 bases, and 12 bases lay between the germline ends.

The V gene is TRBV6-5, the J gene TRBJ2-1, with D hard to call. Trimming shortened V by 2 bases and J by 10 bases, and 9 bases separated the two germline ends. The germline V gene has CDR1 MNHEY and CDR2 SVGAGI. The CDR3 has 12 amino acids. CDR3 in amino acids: CASSYPTVEQFF. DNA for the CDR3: TGTGCCAGCAGTTACCCCACGGTAGAGCAGTTCTTC.

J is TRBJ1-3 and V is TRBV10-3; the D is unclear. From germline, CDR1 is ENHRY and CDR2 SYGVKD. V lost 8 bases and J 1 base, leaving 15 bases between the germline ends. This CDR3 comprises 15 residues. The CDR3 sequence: CAIGQAGGSGNTIYF. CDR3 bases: TGTGCCATCGGTCAGGCGGGTGGATCTGGAAACACCATATATTTT.

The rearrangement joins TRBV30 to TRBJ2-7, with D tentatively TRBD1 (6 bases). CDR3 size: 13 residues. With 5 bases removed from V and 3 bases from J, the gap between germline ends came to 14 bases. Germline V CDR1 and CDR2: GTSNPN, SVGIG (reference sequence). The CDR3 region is CAWEGQPRYEQYF. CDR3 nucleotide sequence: TGTGCCTGGGAAGGACAGCCGCGCTACGAGCAGTACTTC.

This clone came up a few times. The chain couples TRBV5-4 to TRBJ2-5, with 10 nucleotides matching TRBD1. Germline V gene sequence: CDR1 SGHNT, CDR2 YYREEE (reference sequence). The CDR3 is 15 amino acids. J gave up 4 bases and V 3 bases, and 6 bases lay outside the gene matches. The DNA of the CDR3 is TGTGCCAGCAGCTGGGGACAGGGGCGGAGAGAGACCCAGTACTTC. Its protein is CASSWGQGRRETQYF.

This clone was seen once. CDR3 protein: CASSLRTTLANTGELFF. DNA for the CDR3: TGTGCCAGCAGTTTGAGGACAACCCTGGCGAACACCGGGGAGCTGTTTTTT. The rearrangement uses TRBV27 and TRBJ2-2; D is perhaps TRBD1 (5 bases). Trimming cost V 3 bases and J 0 bases, with 14 bases left between them. From germline, CDR1 is MNHEY and CDR2 SMNVEV (reference sequence). The CDR3 consists of 17 residues.

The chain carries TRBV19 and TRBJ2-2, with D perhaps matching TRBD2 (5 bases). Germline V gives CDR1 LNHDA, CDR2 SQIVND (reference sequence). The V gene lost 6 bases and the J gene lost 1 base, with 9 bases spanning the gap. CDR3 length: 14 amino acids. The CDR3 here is CASRPAGNTGELFF. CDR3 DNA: TGTGCCAGTAGACCCGCGGGGAACACCGGGGAGCTGTTTTTT.

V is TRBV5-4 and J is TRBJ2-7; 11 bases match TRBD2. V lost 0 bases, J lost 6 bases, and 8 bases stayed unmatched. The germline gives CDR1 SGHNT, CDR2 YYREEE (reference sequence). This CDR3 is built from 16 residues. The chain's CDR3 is CASSLGVAGGPVEQYF. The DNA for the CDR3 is TGTGCCAGCAGCTTGGGGGTAGCGGGAGGGCCGGTCGAGCAGTACTTC. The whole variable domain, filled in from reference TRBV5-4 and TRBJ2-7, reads ETGVTQSPTHLIKTRGQQVTLRCSSQSGHNTVSWYQQALGQGPQFIFQYYREEENGRGNFPPRFSGLQFPNYSSELNVNALELDDSALYLCASSLGVAGGPVEQYFGPGTRLTVT.

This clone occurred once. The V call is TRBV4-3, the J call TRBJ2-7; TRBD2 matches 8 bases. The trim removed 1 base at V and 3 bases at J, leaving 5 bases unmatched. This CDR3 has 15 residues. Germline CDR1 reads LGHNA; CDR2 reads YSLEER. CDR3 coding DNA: TGCGCCAGCAGCCAAGTCACTAGCGGATTCTACGAGCAGTACTTC. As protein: CASSQVTSGFYEQYF.

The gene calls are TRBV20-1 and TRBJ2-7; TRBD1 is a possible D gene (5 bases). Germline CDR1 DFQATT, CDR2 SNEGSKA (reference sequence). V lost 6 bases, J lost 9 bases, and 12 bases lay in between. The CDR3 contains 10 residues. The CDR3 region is CSAQRGGQYF. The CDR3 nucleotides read TGCAGTGCGCAAAGGGGCGGGCAGTACTTC.

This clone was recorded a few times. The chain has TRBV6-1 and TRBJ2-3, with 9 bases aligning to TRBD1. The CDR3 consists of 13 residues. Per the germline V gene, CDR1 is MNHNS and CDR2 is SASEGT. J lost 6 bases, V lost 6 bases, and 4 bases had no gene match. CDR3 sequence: CASSGQGSDTQYF. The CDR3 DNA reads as TGTGCCAGCAGCGGACAGGGGTCTGATACGCAGTATTTT.

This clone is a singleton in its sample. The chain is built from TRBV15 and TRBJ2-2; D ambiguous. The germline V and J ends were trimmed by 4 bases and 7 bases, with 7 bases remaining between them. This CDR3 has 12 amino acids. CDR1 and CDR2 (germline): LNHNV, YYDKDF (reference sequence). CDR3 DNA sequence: TGTGCCACCAGCAACAATAACGGGGAGCTGTTTTTT. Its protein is CATSNNNGELFF.

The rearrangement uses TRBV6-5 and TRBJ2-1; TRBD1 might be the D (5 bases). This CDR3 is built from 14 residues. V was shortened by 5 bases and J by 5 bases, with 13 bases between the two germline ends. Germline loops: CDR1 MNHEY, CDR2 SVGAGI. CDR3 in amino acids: CASSPRRQNNEQFF. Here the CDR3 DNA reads TGTGCCAGCAGTCCTCGCCGACAGAACAATGAGCAGTTCTTC.

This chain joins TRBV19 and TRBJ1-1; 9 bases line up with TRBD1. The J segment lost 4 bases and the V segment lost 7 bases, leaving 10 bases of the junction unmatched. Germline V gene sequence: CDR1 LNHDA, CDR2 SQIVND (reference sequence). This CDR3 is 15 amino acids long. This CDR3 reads CASILGQGSGTEAFF. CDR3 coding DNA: TGTGCCAGTATCTTGGGACAGGGCTCGGGCACTGAAGCTTTCTTT.

CDR3 loop: CASSIGGAGDEQYF. Written as DNA, the CDR3 is TGTGCCAGTAGTATAGGGGGAGCGGGAGACGAGCAGTACTTC. This sequence joins TRBV19 and TRBJ2-7; 8 positions match TRBD2. V lost 1 base and J lost 5; bases outside the gene matches: 4. This CDR3 comprises 14 residues. The germline V gene encodes CDR1 LNHDA and CDR2 SQIVND (reference sequence). The complete variable domain, with remaining parts taken from reference TRBV19 and TRBJ2-7, reads DGGITQSPKYLFRKEGQNVTLSCEQNLNHDAMYWYRQDPGQGLRLIYYSQIVNDFQKGDIAEGYSVSREKKESFPLTVTSAQKNPTAFYLCASSIGGAGDEQYFGPGTRLTVT.

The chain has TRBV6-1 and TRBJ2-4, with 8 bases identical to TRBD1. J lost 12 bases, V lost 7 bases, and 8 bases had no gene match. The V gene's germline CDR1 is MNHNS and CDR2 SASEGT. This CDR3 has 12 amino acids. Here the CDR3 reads CASKTGEVGQYF. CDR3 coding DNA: TGTGCCAGCAAGACAGGGGAGGTAGGTCAGTACTTC.

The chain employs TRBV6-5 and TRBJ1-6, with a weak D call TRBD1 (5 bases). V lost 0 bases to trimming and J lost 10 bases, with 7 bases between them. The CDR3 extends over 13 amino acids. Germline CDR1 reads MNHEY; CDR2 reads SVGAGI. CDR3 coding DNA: TGTGCCAGCAGTTACTCTAGGACATCACCCCTCCACTTT. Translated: CASSYSRTSPLHF.

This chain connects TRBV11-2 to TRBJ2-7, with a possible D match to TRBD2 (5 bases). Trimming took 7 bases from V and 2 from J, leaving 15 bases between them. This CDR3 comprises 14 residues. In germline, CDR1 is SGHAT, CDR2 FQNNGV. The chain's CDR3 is CASNDPGSTYEQYF. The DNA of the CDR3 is TGTGCCAGCAACGACCCGGGATCCACCTACGAGCAGTACTTC.